This TCR beta chain appears in the sequencing data of a study of T cell repertoires in cytomegalovirus infection. Across the whole study: CMV epitopes that were recently identified and HLA-C-restricted were used alongside well-studied HLA-B-restricted ones. In public TCR beta signatures, there were indications of both CMV infection and matching HLA type.

The germline gives CDR1 SEHNR, CDR2 FQNEAQ (reference sequence). The ends lost 3 bases at V and 3 bases at J; junction bases unmatched: 4. This CDR3 region has 15 residues. The study's findings and limits: Cumulative public TCR beta family frequency identified CMV carriers with the relevant HLA. It was HLA-C-restricted CMV-specific TCR beta clonotypes that dominated the response ex vivo.

This clonotype was seen only a few times. Its target is unknown. TCRdb passed the reads through MiXCR, listing each CDR3 protein once. Here the sample spans about 100,000 distinct CDR3 sequences, approximately 30% being singletons. This TCR was sampled from a human donor in good health (CMV status not recorded). Some clones in this sample may be carry-over from other donors' samples. This sequence joins TRBV7-9 and TRBJ2-5, with TRBD2 matching over 10 bases. The source material was CD8+ T cells from cultured PBMCs, sampled from culture after CMV antigen stimulation. The CDR3 nucleotides read TGTGCCAGCAGCTTCCTAAGCGGGGGGGAAGAGACCCAGTACTTC. It encodes CASSFLSGGEETQYF.